This entry is about one T cell receptor beta chain. The data are from a study of blood T cell repertoires in COVID-19. Study information: Nucleic acid was either cDNA or gDNA, and it came from T cells, B-cell-depleted T cells, or PBMCs.

V trimming: 6 bases; J trimming: 7 bases; junction bases outside the gene matches: 10. CDR1 and CDR2 (germline): SQVTM, ANQGSEA. CDR3 length equals 13 residues. Original processing methods: Estimation of nucleated cell counts relied on the amplification of reference gene primers. This table comes from immunoSEQ multiplex PCR, and its TCRdb copy is limited to in-frame clones, with some not included. V and J calls and clone size come straight from that table; D and trimming were deduced from the DNA. The sample includes 380,000 or so clones, roughly 90% of them seen just once. Material for sequencing was peripheral blood. V and J are TRBV29-1 and TRBJ1-1, with 8 positions matching TRBD1. This clonotype was obtained from a man aged 35-49 years with acute or convalescent COVID-19. In DNA, the CDR3 is TGCAGCGTGGCCGTGGGACAGGCTGTTGAAGCTTTCTTT. Residues: CSVAVGQAVEAFF.